This T cell receptor beta chain was identified during a study of CD8+ T cells in alopecia areata. Looking at the study overall: Percentage of affected scalp area was the basis on which treated patients' severity was scored.

cDNA serving as the sequencing template came from extracted, reverse transcribed RNA. TCRdb's table, derived via immunoSEQ multiplex PCR, lists solely in-frame clones and lacks some. The sample lists some 180,000 clones; about 55% were seen once. Study-level results: Normal scalp showed lower clonality than lesional scalp, especially alopecia totalis/universalis. In blood and scalp, many expanded lesional clones persisted during tofacitinib. Scalp data also include sequences from resident alphabeta T cells of normal skin.

A remark on this clone: The antigen remains unidentified.

V lost 0 bases to trimming and J lost 11 bases, with 8 bases between them. CDR1 LGHNA and CDR2 YSLEER come from the germline V gene. The CDR3 loop spans 13 amino acids. Indicated treatment: oral pan-JAK inhibitor, 5-10 mg twice daily. This material consisted of CD8+ T cells sorted from blood, taken at week 24, from a patient treated with tofacitinib. The source is a human donor with alopecia areata. The chain links TRBV4-3 to TRBJ1-6; D gene ambiguous. CDR3 nucleotide sequence: TGCGCCAGCAGCCAAGATATAGGTCCACCCCTCCACTTT. It specifies CASSQDIGPPLHF.